Each of the 32 T cell receptor beta chains below was sequenced from the same sample in a study of cytomegalovirus exposure and HLA in healthy donors (dated by TCRdb to between 2016 and 2019). The library was prepared using the immunoSEQ multiplex PCR assay. The multiplex PCR relied on a mix of 60 forward primers for TCR Vbeta segments and 13 reverse primers for TCR Jbeta segments. Sourced from immuneACCESS, this table was stored by TCRdb with only in-frame sequences that have V and J called. A share of the clones is absent; for the studies checked, an unresolved V gene accounts for under half, and the remainder has no known explanation. This sample is represented by roughly 67,000 clones; around three quarters of them were singletons. Clones ranked in the top ten supply approximately 7.6% of the sample. The sequenced sample consisted of PBMCs. The receptors shown here come from a man between 60 and 75 years old in good health and CMV-seropositive.

About this clone: The same CDR3 is also encoded by other DNA sequences in this sample. This chain links TRBV5-8 with TRBJ1-2; D gene unclear. Trimming took off 0 bases at V and 2 bases at J, with 8 bases between the two ends. CDR3 length: 14 residues. Germline V gene sequence: CDR1 SGHTS, CDR2 YDEGEE. CDR3: CASSLAGLNYGYTF. In nucleotides, the CDR3 is TGTGCCAGCAGCTTGGCCGGTCTGAACTATGGCTACACCTTC.

The chain is built from TRBV6-5 and TRBJ2-3; D gene ambiguous. Germline CDR1 MNHEY, CDR2 SVGAGI. Deletions cut 4 bases from V and 6 bases from J, with 8 bases between. This CDR3 contains 12 residues. CDR3 protein: CASSSLMDTQYF. CDR3 DNA sequence: TGTGCCAGCAGTTCGCTAATGGATACGCAGTATTTT.

This clone was found once. A read error may account for a junction end that differs from germline. The V and J genes are TRBV5-1 and TRBJ2-4; the match to TRBD1 covers 8 bases. CDR1 and CDR2 (germline): SGHRS, YFSETQ. CDR3 length: 17 residues. CDR3 sequence (DNA): TGCGCCAGCAGCTTGGCCAGGGTACAGGGGGTCAAAAACAGTCAGTACTTC. Its translation is CASSLARVQGVKNSQYF. Based on the CDR3 plus reference TRBV5-1 and TRBJ2-4, the full variable domain is KAGVTQTPRYLIKTRGQQVTLSCSPISGHRSVSWYQQTPGQGLQFLFEYFSETQRNKGNFPGRFSGRQFSNSRSEMNVSTLELGDSALYLCASSLARVQGVKNSQYFGAGTRLSVL.

This clone showed up just a few times. The J gene is TRBJ1-2, the V gene TRBV18, with a tentative D call TRBD1 (6 bases). This CDR3 has 15 amino acids. Germline lookup yields CDR1 KGHSH and CDR2 LQKENI. Trimming left V 6 bases short and J 6 bases short, with 20 bases between. The CDR3: CASSPTGQTGDGYTF. For the CDR3, the DNA is TGTGCCAGCTCCCCGACCGGACAGACCGGCGATGGCTACACCTTC.

The chain recombines TRBV4-1 with TRBJ1-5, with no clear D. The V end was cut by 0 bases, the J end by 7 bases, with 13 bases between. The length of the CDR3 is 15 residues. The V gene's germline CDR1 is MGHRA and CDR2 YSYEKL. CDR3 region: CASSQDRRGNQPQHF. CDR3 DNA: TGCGCCAGCAGCCAAGATCGCCGGGGAAACCAGCCCCAGCATTTT.

Regarding this clone: The junction differs from germline at one of its ends, possibly a read error. The V call is TRBV7-9, the J call TRBJ2-7; D might be TRBD1 (5 bases). Germline V gene sequence: CDR1 SEHNR, CDR2 FQNEAQ (reference sequence). There are 14 residues in the CDR3. Here the CDR3 DNA reads TGTTCCAGCAGCTTAAGGGGCTCGTACTACGAGCAGTACTTC. It codes for CSSSLRGSYYEQYF.

This clone occurred once. The chain employs TRBV7-9 and TRBJ2-1, with TRBD1 as a possible D gene (6 bases). Trimming shortened V by 2 bases and J by 0 bases, and 14 bases separated the two germline ends. Germline CDR1 and CDR2: SEHNR and FQNEAQ (reference sequence). CDR3 length: 17 residues. The CDR3 protein is CASSLPGVSNSYNEQFF. CDR3 in DNA: TGTGCCAGCAGCTTACCAGGGGTTTCAAACTCCTACAATGAGCAGTTCTTC.

The CDR3 loop reads CAISEPGQGNYGYTF. The CDR3 DNA reads as TGTGCCATCAGTGAACCCGGACAGGGTAACTATGGCTACACCTTC. The chain has TRBV10-3 and TRBJ1-2, with 8 nucleotides matching TRBD1. Trimming cost V 3 bases and J 1 base; bases outside gene matches: 4. The CDR3 contains 15 residues. Germline lookup yields CDR1 ENHRY and CDR2 SYGVKD.

The V call is TRBV27, the J call TRBJ2-1; 12 bases agree with TRBD2. Looked up from germline, CDR1 is MNHEY and CDR2 is SMNVEV (reference sequence). The CDR3 has 19 amino acids. V lost 0 bases to trimming and J lost 5 bases; unmatched junction nucleotides: 11. CDR3 bases: TGTGCCAGCAGTTTATCGGGACTAGCGGGTCCCCTGGCAGACAATGAGCAGTTCTTC. This gives the protein CASSLSGLAGPLADNEQFF.

V and J are TRBV7-9 and TRBJ2-1, with TRBD2 identical over 11 bases. V trimming: 4 bases; J trimming: 9 bases; junction bases outside the gene matches: 11. Looked up from germline, CDR1 is SEHNR and CDR2 is FQNEAQ (reference sequence). This CDR3 comprises 16 residues. The CDR3 DNA reads TGTGCCAGCAGCTCTCCTCCTAGCGGGGGGAAGAGTGAGCAGTTCTTC. Protein product: CASSSPPSGGKSEQFF.

The chain employs TRBV27 and TRBJ2-1, with 8 nucleotides matching TRBD2. The CDR3 loop spans 15 amino acids. From germline, CDR1 is MNHEY and CDR2 SMNVEV (reference sequence). The V and J ends lost 4 bases and 6 bases, in that order; junction bases with no gene match: 8. CDR3 protein: CASSSSITSGNEQFF. CDR3 coding DNA: TGTGCCAGCAGTTCGTCCATTACTAGCGGCAATGAGCAGTTCTTC.

V is TRBV7-8 and J is TRBJ1-1; TRBD1 matches 10 bases. The germline V gene encodes CDR1 SGHVS and CDR2 FQNEAQ. The CDR3 sequence is 16 residues long. J lost 4 bases, V lost 5 bases, and 10 bases had no gene match. Written as DNA, the CDR3 is TGTGCCAGCAGCCCCCGTGGGGGACAGGGGACCACTGAAGCTTTCTTT. Its protein is CASSPRGGQGTTEAFF.

V usage is TRBV6-4 and J usage is TRBJ2-2; no clear D gene. This CDR3 is built from 14 residues. Trimming removed 3 bases at V and 1 base at J, with 6 bases between. Germline values: CDR1 MRHNA, CDR2 SNTAGT. The CDR3 sequence is CASSEQWNTGELFF. The CDR3 bases are TGTGCCAGCAGTGAACAGTGGAACACCGGGGAGCTGTTTTTT.

This rearrangement joins TRBV29-1 to TRBJ2-7; perhaps TRBD2 as D (6 bases). V dropped 6 bases and J dropped 7 bases, with 22 bases sitting between them. CDR1 and CDR2 (germline): SQVTM, ANQGSEA. This CDR3 has 14 amino acids. CDR3 region: CSVDDTGTSSEQYF. The CDR3 DNA is TGCAGCGTAGATGACACCGGGACTTCAAGTGAGCAGTACTTC.

The V and J genes are TRBV15 and TRBJ1-4; D is undetermined. Germline-derived CDR1 and CDR2 are LNHNV and YYDKDF (reference sequence). Deletions cut 0 bases from V and 4 bases from J, with 9 bases between. This CDR3 has 15 amino acids. CDR3 loop: CATSRDVESNEKLFF. For the CDR3, the DNA is TGTGCCACCAGCAGAGATGTTGAGAGTAATGAAAAACTGTTTTTT. The variable domain in full, completed from reference TRBV15 and TRBJ1-4, reads DAMVIQNPRYQVTQFGKPVTLSCSQTLNHNVMYWYQQKSSQAPKLLFHYYDKDFNNEADTPDNFQSRRPNTSFCFLDIRSPGLGDTAMYLCATSRDVESNEKLFFGSGTQLSVL.

CDR3 nucleotide sequence: TGTGCCAGCAGTCGGACAGGGAACTATGGCTACACCTTC. This encodes CASSRTGNYGYTF. The chain joins TRBV6-6 to TRBJ1-2; 8 bases are a match to TRBD1. CDR1 and CDR2 from the germline V gene are MNHNY and SVGAGI (reference sequence). After removal of 5 bases from V and 2 bases from J, the junction contained 1 base not matched to a gene. The CDR3 spans 13 residues.

By share, this clone counts as medium-sized. J is TRBJ2-5 and V is TRBV11-2, with TRBD2 matching 7 bases. CDR1 is SGHAT, CDR2 FQNNGV, per germline. This CDR3 region has 13 residues. V lost 2 bases to trimming and J lost 5 bases; unmatched junction nucleotides: 2. CDR3 amino acids: CASSLWRGETQYF. CDR3 nucleotides: TGTGCCAGCAGCTTATGGCGGGGGGAGACCCAGTACTTC. Filled out from reference TRBV11-2 and TRBJ2-5, the complete variable domain reads EAGVAQSPRYKIIEKRQSVAFWCNPISGHATLYWYQQILGQGPKLLIQFQNNGVVDDSQLPKDRFSAERLKGVDSTLKIQPAKLEDSAVYLCASSLWRGETQYFGPGTRLLVL.

The chain carries TRBV6-1 and TRBJ1-1, with TRBD1 as a possible D gene (5 bases). Germline CDR1 is MNHNS and CDR2 is SASEGT. The CDR3 is 14 residues long. V dropped 3 bases and J dropped 8 bases, with 16 bases sitting between them. CDR3 bases: TGTGCCAGCAGTGAGGGGCCAAGGTATTGGGAAGCTTTCTTT. Translated, it gives CASSEGPRYWEAFF.

The J gene is TRBJ1-6, the V gene TRBV6-5; 9 bases agree with TRBD1. CDR3 length: 15 residues. The germline CDR1 and CDR2 sequences are MNHEY and SVGAGI. Trimming removed 0 bases from V and 8 bases from J; junction bases left unmatched: 2. The CDR3 loop is CASSYSRTGDSPLHF. The DNA of the CDR3 is TGTGCCAGCAGTTACTCGAGGACAGGGGATTCACCCCTCCACTTT.

V and J are TRBV5-1 and TRBJ2-3; D uncertain. The CDR3 has 15 residues. The V end lost 4 bases, the J end lost 0 bases, and 12 bases lay between the germline ends. CDR1 and CDR2 (germline): SGHRS, YFSETQ. The CDR3: CASSGEDISTDTQYF. CDR3 DNA sequence: TGCGCCAGCAGCGGTGAGGATATCAGCACAGATACGCAGTATTTT.

The rearrangement joins TRBV5-1 to TRBJ1-5, with TRBD1 identical over 7 bases. CDR1 is SGHRS, CDR2 YFSETQ, per germline. With 5 bases clipped from V and 2 bases from J, the junction kept 4 bases outside the gene matches. This CDR3 spans 14 amino acids. DNA for the CDR3: TGCGCCAGCAGATTAGGACAGGGCAATCAGCCCCAGCATTTT. Its protein product is CASRLGQGNQPQHF.

V and J are TRBV4-1 and TRBJ1-3; a possible D gene is TRBD1 (6 bases). The CDR3 is 15 amino acids. Trimming stripped 1 base from V and 7 bases from J, with 14 bases between. CDR1 and CDR2 from the germline V gene are MGHRA and YSYEKL. In DNA form, the CDR3 reads TGCGCCAGCAGCCAAGTCGGGGGGCTCGGGAACACCATATATTTT. Translated, it gives CASSQVGGLGNTIYF.

The chain is built from TRBV28 and TRBJ2-2; a possible D gene is TRBD1 (6 bases). This CDR3 contains 15 residues. Trimming took 1 base from V and 5 from J, leaving 11 bases between them. CDR1 and CDR2 (germline): MDHEN, SYDVKM. CDR3 sequence (DNA): TGTGCCAGCAGTTTATCTTTAACAGGGACCGGGGAGCTGTTTTTT. Translating gives CASSLSLTGTGELFF. Full variable domain (outside the CDR3, taken from reference TRBV28 and TRBJ2-2): DVKVTQSSRYLVKRTGEKVFLECVQDMDHENMFWYRQDPGLGLRLIYFSYDVKMKEKGDIPEGYSVSREKKERFSLILESASTNQTSMYLCASSLSLTGTGELFFGEGSRLTVL.

The genes are TRBV11-3 and TRBJ2-7; 8 bases map to TRBD1. Germline lookup yields CDR1 SGHNT and CDR2 YENEEA. The CDR3 runs to 14 residues. V shed 4 bases and J 5 bases; nucleotides not matched to a gene: 7. CDR3 residues: CASSYGTGNNEQYF. In DNA form, the CDR3 reads TGTGCCAGCAGCTACGGGACAGGAAACAACGAGCAGTACTTC.

The chain employs TRBV5-1 and TRBJ1-2; the D is unclear. Trimming took 4 bases from V and 8 from J, leaving 12 bases between them. The germline V gene has CDR1 SGHRS and CDR2 YFSETQ. The CDR3 has 12 amino acids. In DNA, the CDR3 is TGCGCCAGCAGCCTGACGGGTGCGGGCTACACCTTC. It encodes CASSLTGAGYTF.

This chain uses TRBV19 with TRBJ1-1, with D perhaps matching TRBD1 (5 bases). CDR1 and CDR2 (germline): LNHDA, SQIVND (reference sequence). V lost 2 bases, J lost 1 base, and 14 bases lay in between. This CDR3 has 16 residues. CDR3 nucleotides: TGTGCCAGTAGTATAAATAGAGGACATCGGAACACTGAAGCTTTCTTT. Its translation is CASSINRGHRNTEAFF.

This sequence joins TRBV5-1 and TRBJ2-2; D not resolved. The CDR3 is made up of 13 amino acids. Germline values: CDR1 SGHRS, CDR2 YFSETQ. V was trimmed by 0 bases and J by 9 bases, leaving 9 bases between them. This chain's CDR3 is CASSLEHSWELFF. The CDR3 DNA reads TGCGCCAGCAGCTTGGAGCACAGCTGGGAGCTGTTTTTT.

The CDR3 protein is CASSLTSAGEQFF. In DNA, the CDR3 is TGCGCCAGCAGCCTTACTAGCGCGGGTGAGCAGTTCTTC. V is TRBV4-1 and J is TRBJ2-1; 7 positions match TRBD2. The germline gives CDR1 MGHRA, CDR2 YSYEKL. With 4 bases clipped from V and 9 bases from J, the junction kept 6 bases outside the gene matches. CDR3 length: 13 amino acids.

The chain joins TRBV7-9 to TRBJ2-7, with 14 bases lining up with TRBD2. J was trimmed by 3 bases and V by 5 bases; bases with no gene match: 6. Germline CDR1 is SEHNR and CDR2 is FQNEAQ (reference sequence). This CDR3 contains 16 residues. CDR3 sequence: CASSRGTSGRSYEQYF. For the CDR3, the DNA is TGTGCCAGCAGCCGCGGGACTAGCGGGAGAAGCTACGAGCAGTACTTC.

The CDR3 bases are TGTGCCAGTAGTATAGCAGGACAGGGGTATGGCTACACCTTC. Translated, it gives CASSIAGQGYGYTF. The chain uses TRBV19 and TRBJ1-2, with 9 bases that match TRBD1. With 1 base clipped from V and 5 bases from J, the junction kept 2 bases outside the gene matches. Germline-derived CDR1 and CDR2 are LNHDA and SQIVND (reference sequence). CDR3 length: 14 amino acids. The full variable domain, completed using reference TRBV19 and TRBJ1-2, is DGGITQSPKYLFRKEGQNVTLSCEQNLNHDAMYWYRQDPGQGLRLIYYSQIVNDFQKGDIAEGYSVSREKKESFPLTVTSAQKNPTAFYLCASSIAGQGYGYTFGSGTRLTVV.

This clone was counted between two and nine times. This sequence joins TRBV5-4 and TRBJ2-2; 12 bases are a match to TRBD2. Trimming took 4 bases from V and 0 from J; bases not matched to a gene: 4. The germline gives CDR1 SGHNT, CDR2 YYREEE (reference sequence). There are 17 residues in the CDR3. CDR3 sequence: CASSGRLAGANTGELFF. DNA for the CDR3: TGTGCCAGCAGCGGAAGACTAGCGGGGGCGAACACCGGGGAGCTGTTTTTT.

The rearrangement joins TRBV6-6 to TRBJ2-7, with D possibly TRBD2 on 6 matching bases. Germline loops: CDR1 MNHNY, CDR2 SVGAGI (reference sequence). The V end lost 0 bases, the J end lost 4 bases, and 16 bases lay between the germline ends. The CDR3 has 16 amino acids. This CDR3 is CASSYSIAGPNYEQYF. The CDR3 coding sequence is TGTGCCAGCAGTTACTCGATTGCGGGGCCCAATTACGAGCAGTACTTC.